Presented here are 10 T cell receptor beta chains from one specimen sequenced in a study of CD8 T cells in ankylosing spondylitis. TCRdb independently ran MiXCR on the 5' RACE reads; one entry per CDR3 protein. The sample lists about 130,000 distinct CDR3 sequences, around 9.3% occurring once. What was sequenced was blood, either unsorted or a sorted T cell fraction (not recorded which). These TCRs come from a male donor with ankylosing spondylitis or in good health (not recorded which).

There are many counts of this clonotype. The V call is TRBV20-1, the J call TRBJ2-7; 7 bases line up with TRBD1. CDR1 DFQATT and CDR2 SNEGSKA come from the germline V gene (reference sequence). V shed 2 bases and J 6 bases; nucleotides not matched to a gene: 7. CDR3 length: 13 amino acids. CDR3: CSARKTGVVEQYF. CDR3 sequence (DNA): TGCAGTGCTAGAAAAACAGGGGTCGTCGAGCAGTACTTC.

This clonotype was recorded at least ten times. The chain recombines TRBV7-2 with TRBJ1-1, with 9 bases identical to TRBD1. The V segment lost 5 bases and the J segment 5 bases; nucleotides outside the gene matches: 9. The CDR3 is made up of 15 amino acids. CDR1 and CDR2 from the germline V gene are SGHTA and FQGNSA. The CDR3 DNA follows: TGTGCCAGCAGCCGCCGACAGGGGGGTAAAACTGAAGCTTTCTTT. This translates into CASSRRQGGKTEAFF.

This clonotype was observed a few times. The chain employs TRBV29-1 and TRBJ2-5; the D gene is possibly TRBD2 (5 bases). Between the trimmed V and J ends, which lost 3 bases and 5 bases, there was a span of 16 bases. The CDR3 covers 14 residues. CDR1 and CDR2 from the germline V gene are SQVTM and ANQGSEA. CDR3 residues: CSVDFPGRGETQYF. The CDR3 coding sequence is TGCAGCGTTGATTTCCCGGGAAGAGGGGAGACCCAGTACTTC. The full variable domain, completed using reference TRBV29-1 and TRBJ2-5, is SAVISQKPSRDICQRGTSLTIQCQVDSQVTMMFWYRQQPGQSLTLIATANQGSEATYESGFVIDKFPISRPNLTFSTLTVSNMSPEDSSIYLCSVDFPGRGETQYFGPGTRLLVL.

This clonotype was counted a few times. J is TRBJ2-1 and V is TRBV29-1; TRBD2 aligns across 7 bases. V trimming: 4 bases; J trimming: 6 bases; junction bases outside the gene matches: 15. CDR3 length: 16 amino acids. CDR1 is SQVTM and CDR2 is ANQGSEA in the germline V gene. This CDR3 reads CSVVGGGRYYLNEQFF. The CDR3 bases are TGCAGCGTTGTTGGGGGGGGAAGGTACTACCTCAATGAGCAGTTCTTC.

Concerning this clonotype: A read error may be the cause here, since a much bigger clone is one base away. The conserved final phenylalanine or tryptophan is absent from the CDR3, which likely points to a read error. The CDR3 is CASSLVWYGGRSTEAFL. For the CDR3, the DNA is TGTGCCAGCAGCTTAGTCTGGTACGGGGGGCGATCAACTGAAGCTTTCTTA. This chain links TRBV7-2 with TRBJ1-1; the D gene is possibly TRBD1 (6 bases). V lost 1 base, J lost 5 bases, and 20 bases lay in between. Germline V lookup: CDR1 SGHTA, CDR2 FQGNSA. The CDR3 runs to 17 residues.

This clonotype was seen ten or more times. The chain carries TRBV20-1 and TRBJ2-5, with D uncertain. Germline assignment: CDR1 DFQATT and CDR2 SNEGSKA (reference sequence). The CDR3 is made up of 13 amino acids. The CDR3 DNA sequence: TGCAGCCTTTTTGGGTCAGGCTGGGAGACCCAGTACTTC. Encoded protein: CSLFGSGWETQYF.

This clonotype was counted a few times. This chain links TRBV4-2 with TRBJ1-1; TRBD1 matches at 8 bases. CDR3 length: 15 residues. V gave up 5 bases and J gave up 4 bases; unmatched junction bases: 9. Germline CDR1 LGHNA, CDR2 YNFKEQ. The CDR3 region is CASSRGQGVSTEAFF. The CDR3 DNA sequence: TGTGCCAGCAGCAGAGGACAGGGTGTATCCACTGAAGCTTTCTTT.

In its sample, this clonotype was seen many times. The V gene is TRBV7-2, the J gene TRBJ2-3; no clear D. In germline, CDR1 is SGHTA, CDR2 FQGNSA. The CDR3 runs to 14 residues. The ends were cut back, 4 bases at V and 5 bases at J, with 13 bases in the middle. The CDR3 region is CASSWALTGDTQYF. The CDR3 DNA follows: TGTGCCAGCAGCTGGGCTCTCACCGGAGATACGCAGTATTTT.

This clonotype was detected ten times or more. V gene TRBV12-3 or TRBV12-4 combines with J gene TRBJ2-3; 9 positions agree with TRBD2. The CDR3 length is 15 residues. Trimming took 6 bases from V and 6 from J; bases not matched to a gene: 10. CDR3 region: CASRVAGVNRDTQYF. CDR3 DNA sequence: TGTGCCAGCAGAGTAGCGGGAGTGAACCGTGATACGCAGTATTTT.

This clonotype was detected many times. The rearrangement joins TRBV12-3 or TRBV12-4 to TRBJ2-5, with D perhaps matching TRBD1 (5 bases). The V gene lost 5 bases and the J gene lost 2 bases, with 18 bases spanning the gap. The CDR3 is made up of 16 amino acids. CDR3 protein: CASSHFGIRQQETQYF. As DNA, the CDR3 is TGTGCCAGCAGTCACTTTGGGATAAGACAGCAAGAGACCCAGTACTTC.